The sample holds many counts of the clone carrying this T cell receptor beta chain. The antigen is not known. CDR3 size: 15 residues. Between the trimmed V and J ends, which lost 1 base and 5 bases, there was a span of 12 bases. The germline gives CDR1 SGHTA, CDR2 FQGNSA. The data originate from a study of response to subunit inactivated influenza vaccine. Study-wide points: Each seasonal influenza vaccination recruits few new T cells, the authors suggested.

From the RT-PCR reads, TCRdb called clonotypes with MiXCR, one entry per CDR3 protein. The sample lists over 650,000 distinct CDR3 sequences; 15% to 20% were seen once. Sequenced material: PBMCs from blood, taken around 5 days after vaccination. The chain uses TRBV7-2 and TRBJ2-1; D not certain. The clonotype comes from a man aged 45-60 years who received an inactivated influenza vaccine. The CDR3 sequence is CASSLVWSPDNEQFF. CDR3 sequence (DNA): TGTGCCAGCAGCTTAGTATGGAGTCCTGACAATGAGCAGTTCTTC.